This T cell receptor (beta chain) was profiled in a study of blood T cell repertoires in COVID-19. In the study overall: T cells, B-cell-depleted T cells, or PBMCs supplied cDNA or gDNA.

This CDR3 has 13 amino acids. V dropped 0 bases and J dropped 4 bases, with 4 bases sitting between them. The V gene's germline CDR1 is MNHNS and CDR2 SASEGT. Some clones are missing from TCRdb's copy, which holds only in-frame ones; the method was immunoSEQ multiplex PCR. The sample lists 250,000 to 350,000 clones, roughly 90% occurring once. Participants' own reports of clinical history determined their cohort assignment. V is TRBV6-1 and J is TRBJ1-5; D not resolved. The sequenced sample was PBMCs or T cells enriched from blood (not recorded which). The source is a woman under 30 with acute COVID-19. The CDR3 reads CASSEARNQPQHF. The CDR3 coding sequence is TGTGCCAGCAGTGAAGCCAGGAATCAGCCCCAGCATTTT.